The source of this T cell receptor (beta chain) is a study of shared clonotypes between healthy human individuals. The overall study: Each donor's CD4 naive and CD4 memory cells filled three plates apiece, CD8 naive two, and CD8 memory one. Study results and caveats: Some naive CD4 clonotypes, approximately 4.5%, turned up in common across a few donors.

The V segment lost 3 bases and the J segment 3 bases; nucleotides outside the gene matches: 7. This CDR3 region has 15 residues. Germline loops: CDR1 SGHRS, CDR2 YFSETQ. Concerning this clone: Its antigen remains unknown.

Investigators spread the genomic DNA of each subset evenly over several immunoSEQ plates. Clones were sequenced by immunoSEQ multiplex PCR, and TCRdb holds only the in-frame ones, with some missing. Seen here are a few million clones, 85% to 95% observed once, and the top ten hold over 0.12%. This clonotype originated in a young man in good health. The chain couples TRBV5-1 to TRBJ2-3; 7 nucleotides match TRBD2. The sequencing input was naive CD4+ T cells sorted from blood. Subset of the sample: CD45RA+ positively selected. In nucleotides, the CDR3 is TGCGCCAGCAGCTCTGGAGGGCGGGGGACAGATACGCAGTATTTT. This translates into CASSSGGRGTDTQYF. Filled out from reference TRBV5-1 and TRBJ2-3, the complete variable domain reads KAGVTQTPRYLIKTRGQQVTLSCSPISGHRSVSWYQQTPGQGLQFLFEYFSETQRNKGNFPGRFSGRQFSNSRSEMNVSTLELGDSALYLCASSSGGRGTDTQYFGPGTRLTVL.